This paragraph covers one T cell receptor beta chain sequence. This CDR3 has 14 amino acids. Per the germline V gene, CDR1 is SQVTM and CDR2 is ANQGSEA. V shed 4 bases and J shed 6 bases, with 18 bases lying between them. Sample donors were healthy Caucasian individuals that came from Russia, aged about 6 to 95. Together with a sample-barcoded 5' primer, a J-beta primer mix was included in a second PCR lasting roughly 6 to 12 cycles. TCRdb used MiXCR to reprocess the 5' RACE reads, holding one entry per CDR3 protein. The repertoire consists of more than 650,000 distinct CDR3 sequences, with 20% to 30% occurring once and the leading ten covering about 3%. The data are from a study of blood T cells in healthy people across ages. The sample was also linked to a second study, of T cells of mothers and their children.

The TCR originated in a boy aged 10-17 years in good health. The specimen was blood. The gene calls are TRBV29-1 and TRBJ1-2; no firm D call. CDR3 DNA sequence: TGCAGCGTTGTACTGGCTTTCGTACTGGATGGCTACACCTTC. This codes for CSVVLAFVLDGYTF.